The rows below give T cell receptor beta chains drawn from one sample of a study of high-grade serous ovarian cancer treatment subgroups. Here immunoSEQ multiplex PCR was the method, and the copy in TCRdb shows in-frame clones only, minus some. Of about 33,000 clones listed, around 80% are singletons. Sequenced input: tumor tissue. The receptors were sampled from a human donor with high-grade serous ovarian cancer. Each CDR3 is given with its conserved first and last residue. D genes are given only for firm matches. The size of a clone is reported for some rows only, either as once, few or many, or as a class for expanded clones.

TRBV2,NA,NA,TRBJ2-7,TGTGCCAGCAGTGACAGGGGTAGCTCCTACGAGCAGTACTTC,CASSDRGSSYEQYF
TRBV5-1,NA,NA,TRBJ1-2,TGCGCCAGCAGCAAAGACAGCAGAATCCAAGGCTACACCTTC,CASSKDSRIQGYTF
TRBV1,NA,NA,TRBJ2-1,TGCACCAGCAGCCCACCGGGACTAGCGGGAGAAAATGAGCAGTTCTTC,CTSSPPGLAGENEQFF
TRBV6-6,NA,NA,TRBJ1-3,TGTGCCAGCCGGGTCGACAGCTCTGGAAACACCATATATTTT,CASRVDSSGNTIYF
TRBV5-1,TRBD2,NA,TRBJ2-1,TGCGCCAGCAGCGCCGGACTAGCGGGAAACAATGAGCAGTTCTTC,CASSAGLAGNNEQFF
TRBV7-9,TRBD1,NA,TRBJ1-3,TGTGCCAGCAGCCCCCGGGGGACAGGGAGTATTCCTGGAAACACCATATATTTT,CASSPRGTGSIPGNTIYF
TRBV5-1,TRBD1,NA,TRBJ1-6,TGCGCCAGCAGCGGAGACAGGGGGACAAGTTATTCACCCCTCCACTTT,CASSGDRGTSYSPLHF
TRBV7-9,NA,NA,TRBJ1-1,TGTGCCAGCAGCTTAGATGGGACAATTAGCACTGAAGCTTTCTTT,CASSLDGTISTEAFF
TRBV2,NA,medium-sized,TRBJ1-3,TGTGCCAGCAGAAGGTCTCAGGAGAGCAGTGGAAACACCATATATTTT,CASRRSQESSGNTIYF
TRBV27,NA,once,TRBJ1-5,TGTGCCAGCTCGCCCCAAACCAATCAGCCCCAGCATTTT,CASSPQTNQPQHF
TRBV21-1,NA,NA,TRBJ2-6,TGTGCCAGCAGCAAAAGATGGTGGCAGGGTGTGACTGGGGCCAACGTCCTGACTTTC,CASSKRWWQGVTGANVLTF
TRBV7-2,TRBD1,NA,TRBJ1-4,TGTGCCAGCAGCTTAGCTATGGCGGGACAGGGGAATGAAAAACTGTTTTTT,CASSLAMAGQGNEKLFF
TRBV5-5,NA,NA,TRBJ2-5,TGTGCCAGCACAGAAGGGGCCCCGAGGGTAGAGACCCAGTACTTC,CASTEGAPRVETQYF
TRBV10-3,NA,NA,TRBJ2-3,TGTGCCATCAGCCTGTCCGGTCCGGGAGATACGCAGTATTTT,CAISLSGPGDTQYF
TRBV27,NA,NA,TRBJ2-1,TGTGCCACCTCCAACGGGTTGAGCTCCTACAATGAGCAGTTCTTC,CATSNGLSSYNEQFF
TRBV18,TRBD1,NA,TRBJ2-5,TGTGCCAGCTCTCGGACAGGGCGGCAAGAGACCCAGTACTTC,CASSRTGRQETQYF
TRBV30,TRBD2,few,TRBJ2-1,TGTGCCTGGAGCGGGGGGAATGAGCAGTTCTTC,CAWSGGNEQFF
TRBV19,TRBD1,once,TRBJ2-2,TGTGCCAGTAGGGGGACAGGGGGGCTCACCGGGGAGCTGTTTTTT,CASRGTGGLTGELFF
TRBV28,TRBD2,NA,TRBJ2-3,TGTGCCAGCAGTTTACTAGCGGGAGGCACAAATACGCAGTATTTT,CASSLLAGGTNTQYF
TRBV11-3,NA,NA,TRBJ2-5,TGTGCCAGCAGCTTACAAGTTACCCAGTACTTC,CASSLQVTQYF
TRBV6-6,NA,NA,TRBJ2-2,TGTGCCAGTACAGACAGGGACTTTTCCGGGGAGCTGTTTTTT,CASTDRDFSGELFF
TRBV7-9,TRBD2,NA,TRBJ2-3,TGTGCCAGCAGCCAGACTAGCGGGAGTATAGATACGCAGTATTTT,CASSQTSGSIDTQYF
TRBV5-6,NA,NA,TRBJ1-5,TGTGCCAGCAGCCCGGGACCTAATAATCAGCCCCAGCATTTT,CASSPGPNNQPQHF
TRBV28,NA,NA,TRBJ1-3,TGTGCCAGCAGAAGAAGCTCTGGAAACACCATATATTTT,CASRRSSGNTIYF
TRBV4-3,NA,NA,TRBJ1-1,TGCGCCAGCAGCCCAAGAGTAGGGGACGGAGGACTATACACTGAAGCTTTCTTT,CASSPRVGDGGLYTEAFF
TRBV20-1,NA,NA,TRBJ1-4,TGCAGTGCTGCCCTCTATGAAAAACTGTTTTTT,CSAALYEKLFF
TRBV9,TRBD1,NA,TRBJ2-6,TGTGCCAGCAGCGCTACACAGGGGTCCGGGGCCAACGTCCTGACTTTC,CASSATQGSGANVLTF
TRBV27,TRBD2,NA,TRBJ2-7,TGTGCCAGCAGTGTATCACTAGCGGGAGATGAGCAGTACTTC,CASSVSLAGDEQYF
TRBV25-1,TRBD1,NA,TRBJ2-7,TGTGCCAGCAGTCAACAGGGGGTCTACGAGCAGTACTTC,CASSQQGVYEQYF
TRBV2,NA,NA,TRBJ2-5,TGTGCCAGCGGCGGACTAATCCAAGAGACCCAGTACTTC,CASGGLIQETQYF
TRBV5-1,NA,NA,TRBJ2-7,TGCGCCAGCAGCTTGTTCCCGACGGCAGTATACGAGCAGTACTTC,CASSLFPTAVYEQYF
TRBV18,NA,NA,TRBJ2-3,TGTGCCAGCTCACCATACACACCTAGTGCGGGACCAGATACGCAGTATTTT,CASSPYTPSAGPDTQYF
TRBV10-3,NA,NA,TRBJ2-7,TGTGCCATCAGTGAAATCTACACAGCCGAAGTCTCCTACGAGCAGTACTTC,CAISEIYTAEVSYEQYF
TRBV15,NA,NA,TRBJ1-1,TGTGCCACCAGTTTAGGGGGCACTGAAGCTTTCTTT,CATSLGGTEAFF
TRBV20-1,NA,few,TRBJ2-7,TGCAGCCCCCAGGGGTACTACGAGCAGTACTTC,CSPQGYYEQYF
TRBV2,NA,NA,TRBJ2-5,TGTGCCAGCAGCAAAACTGCCGGGACCCACGGTGGGGAGACCCAGTACTTC,CASSKTAGTHGGETQYF
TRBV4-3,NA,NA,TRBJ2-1,TGCGCCAGCAGCCACCCCGGGCGGGCCCGAGTTCGAAATGAGCAGTTCTTC,CASSHPGRARVRNEQFF
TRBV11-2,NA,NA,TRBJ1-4,TGTGCCAGCAGACCCGGCGGGGCAGGGGAAAAACTGTTTTTT,CASRPGGAGEKLFF
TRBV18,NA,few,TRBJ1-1,TGTGCCAGCTCACTGGGGGCCAATTCGAACACTGAAGCTTTCTTT,CASSLGANSNTEAFF
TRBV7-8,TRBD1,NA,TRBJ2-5,TGTGCCAGCAGCTTACCACAGGGGGCGCCGGAGACCCAGTACTTC,CASSLPQGAPETQYF
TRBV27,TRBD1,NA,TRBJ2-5,TGTGCTGTCGCGGACAGGGTGAGTCGAGAGACCCAGTACTTC,CAVADRVSRETQYF
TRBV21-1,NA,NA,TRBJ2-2,TGTGCCAGCAGCAAAGCCGGACTAGCGGTGAGCATGAACACCGGGGAGCTGTTTTTT,CASSKAGLAVSMNTGELFF
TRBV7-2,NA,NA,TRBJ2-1,TGTGCCAGCAGCGCCCAACAGGGCAGTGAGCAGTTCTTC,CASSAQQGSEQFF
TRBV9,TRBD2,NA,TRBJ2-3,TGTGCCAGTAGCACTAGCGACACAGATACGCAGTATTTT,CASSTSDTDTQYF
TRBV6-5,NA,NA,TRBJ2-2,TGTGCCAGCAGTTACGATGGGAACACCGGGGAGCTGTTTTTT,CASSYDGNTGELFF
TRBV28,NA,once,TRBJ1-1,TGTGCCAGCAGTTCGATACCCCTCAACAGGGATCCTGAAGCTTTCTTT,CASSSIPLNRDPEAFF
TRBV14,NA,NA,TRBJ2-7,TGTGCCAGCAGCCACGCCCGGGACTCTCATACCTACGAGCAGTACTTC,CASSHARDSHTYEQYF